The sequence of this T cell receptor (beta chain) was determined in a study of blood T cells in healthy people across ages (dated by TCRdb to the mid-2010s). Regarding the study in general: In model experiments, template switching captured about one uniquely barcoded TCR beta cDNA molecule for every two T cells. For two donors (one aged 18 to 30 and one aged 80 or older), the study analyzed two additional independent replicas of 1 million unique cDNA reads from the same blood draw. Four age groups were formed from the donors: young (average approximately 15 years), middle-aged (approximately 40), aged (over 55) and long-lived (approximately 78). Donors of different ages were randomly distributed across sequencing lanes to avoid experimental bias. The study measured age-related changes in TCR beta repertoire diversity using deep sequencing normalized with unique cDNA molecular identifiers. Study-wide conclusions, independent of this receptor: Donor CMV infection status was unknown, potentially confounding age-related changes in expanded clonotypes. Conclusive comparison of naive and antigen-experienced compartments was prevented by the profiling of bulk unsorted PBMCs. A strong correlation was found between observed TCR beta diversity and the percentage of naive T cells measured by flow cytometry. Compared with the aged group, the long-lived group had more naive CD4+ T cells, fewer expanded clones and increased TCR diversity, suggesting age selection. Estimates of total diversity from one million sequenced T cells were regarded as lower bounds and underestimates. Observed TCR beta diversity per million T cells fell roughly linearly with age, and a significant reduction was already apparent by age about 36.

The donors were roughly 38 Caucasian individuals from Russia, aged roughly 6 to 90 years, who were systemically healthy. Each donor gave ten milliliters of peripheral blood, drawn into EDTA-treated Vacutainer tubes. Ficoll-Paque density-gradient centrifugation was used to isolate PBMCs, with at least 6 million obtained per sample. Total RNA, at least 5.5 micrograms per sample, was extracted from PBMCs with Trizol reagent. For every donor, an aliquot of PBMCs went through flow cytometry to measure the percentages of naive CD45RAhigh/CD27high T cells. This clonotype was detected only a few times. Its binding antigen is unknown. One base away there is no much larger clone; base qualities are not given. Library prep was done by 5' RACE. TCRdb names Illumina HiSeq 2500 as the instrument used. A second roughly 6 to 11 cycle PCR used a sample-barcoded 5' primer and a J-beta primer mix. A unique molecular identifier was introduced onto each TCR beta cDNA molecule by a template-switch 5' adaptor carrying 12 random nucleotides. Each sample yielded at least 3 million CDR3-containing paired-end reads. The Mint cDNA synthesis kit, primed by a TRBC-specific oligonucleotide, was used to synthesize first-strand cDNA from all RNA. After uracil-DNA glycosylase treatment, a first 18-cycle PCR used universal primers M1SS and BC2_uni_R on all cDNA. The authors' analysis ran thus. For normalization, 1 million high-quality reads, each with a distinct molecular identifier, were randomly selected from each sample. Reads sharing molecular identifiers were discarded rather than binned into consensus sequences. MiTCR, run with a Q25 quality threshold and the strictest error-elimination algorithm, handled CDR3 identification, clonotype clustering and error correction. A nonparametric unseen species model with Euler transformation was used to estimate a lower bound on total TCR beta diversity. TCRdb ran its own pipeline on the public reads, namely fastp trimming at Q25 and MiXCR clone calling, and kept in-frame beta chains. Rows are combined by CDR3 protein, so each entry shows the most common genes and DNA. TCRdb's processing, not the authors', yielded these V and J calls. Recorded for this sample are about 730,000 distinct CDR3 sequences; roughly 44% of them occurred a single time. The ten largest clones represent 20% to 25% of the sample.

V and J are truncated by 5 bases and 1 base respectively, leaving an intervening sequence of 16 bases. Inclusive of the bounding cysteine and phenylalanine, the CDR3 is 17 residues long. CDR3 DNA is the only sequence kept; it has 51 bases, read in frame from the first base. The germline V gene sets CDR1 to SGHRS and CDR2 to YFSETQ. The TCR comes from a woman aged 55-70 years in good health. Recombination linked TRBV5-1 to TRBJ1-6; no D gene can be assigned with confidence. The sequencing sample was made of blood. The encoded CDR3 is CASSVNGRISYNSPLHF. Here is the DNA: TGCGCCAGCAGTGTAAATGGACGGATTTCCTATAATTCACCCCTCCACTTT. With the rest looked up from the reference TRBV5-1 and TRBJ1-6 genes rather than sequenced, the full variable domain is KAGVTQTPRYLIKTRGQQVTLSCSPISGHRSVSWYQQTPGQGLQFLFEYFSETQRNKGNFPGRFSGRQFSNSRSEMNVSTLELGDSALYLCASSVNGRISYNSPLHFGNGTRLTVT.